Below are 9 T cell receptor beta chains sequenced from a single sample in a study of CD8+CD57+ T cells in acquired aplastic anemia (dated by TCRdb to the late 2010s). The patients picked for sequencing were ones in whom flow cytometry had shown an expansion of CD8+CD57+ cells. Data came from an Illumina HiSeq 2000. Genomic DNA served as template for TCR beta VDJ combination and CDR3 sequence profiling. TCRdb's own reprocessing of the public reads used fastp at Q25 and MiXCR and kept productive beta chains. Rows are combined by CDR3 protein, so each entry shows the most common genes and DNA. The sample table lists 260,000 or so distinct CDR3 sequences, approximately 45% of them with a count of one. Approximately 8% of the sample lies in the top ten. Sequencing was done on a sample of sorted CD4+, CD8+, or CD8+CD57+ T cells (not recorded which) from PBMCs. The receptors come from a human donor with aplastic anemia.

This clonotype was found many times. The chain carries TRBV5-8 and TRBJ1-6; no reliable D call. The length of the CDR3 is 16 residues. V was pared by 4 bases and J by 10 bases, with 21 bases between. In germline, CDR1 is SGHTS, CDR2 YDEGEE. The CDR3: CASSPKLVQGSSPLHF. DNA for the CDR3: TGTGCCAGCAGCCCCAAGCTAGTACAAGGTTCCTCACCCCTCCACTTT.

This clonotype was counted only a few times. This may be a read error, as it is one base from a much larger clone. This CDR3 reads CASSPATGLGPGELFF. The CDR3 region has the DNA TGTGCCAGCAGCCCGGCGACAGGTCTCGGACCCGGGGAGCTGTTTTTT. The chain links TRBV7-8 to TRBJ2-2; tentative D call: TRBD1 (6 bases). CDR1 and CDR2 from the germline V gene are SGHVS and FQNEAQ. Trimming removed 5 bases from V and 6 bases from J, with 19 bases in between. The CDR3 extends over 16 amino acids.

Points on this clonotype: This likely comes from a read error, as the CDR3 has no conserved phenylalanine or tryptophan at its end. The CDR3 DNA is TGTGCCAGCAGTTTATCATCGGGGTCCTACAATGAGCAGTTCCTC. This codes for CASSLSSGSYNEQFL. This chain joins TRBV27 and TRBJ2-1, with D perhaps TRBD2 (5 bases). CDR1 is MNHEY and CDR2 is SMNVEV in the germline V gene (reference sequence). The CDR3 totals 15 residues. Between the trimmed V and J ends, which lost 0 bases and 1 base, there was a span of 7 bases.

This clonotype was counted at least ten times. The gene calls are TRBV11-2 and TRBJ2-3; D not resolved. The CDR3 length is 14 residues. V was shortened by 5 bases and J by 3 bases, with 12 bases between the two germline ends. The germline CDR1 and CDR2 sequences are SGHAT and FQNNGV. The CDR3 is CASSPAGRTDTQYF. CDR3 nucleotides: TGTGCCAGCAGCCCCGCCGGCCGGACAGATACGCAGTATTTT.

Concerning this clonotype: Mismatch with germline at one junction end may stem from a read error. V and J are TRBV27 and TRBJ1-2, with D uncertain. CDR1 is MNHEY, CDR2 SMNVEV, per germline (reference sequence). The CDR3 extends over 13 amino acids. The CDR3 here is CATSDLNNYGYTF. Here the CDR3 DNA reads TGTGCCACCAGTGATTTGAACAACTATGGCTACACCTTC.

Concerning this clonotype: A junction boundary mismatches the germline segment, possibly from a read error. The chain uses TRBV10-3 and TRBJ1-2; D not resolved. The CDR3 loop spans 15 amino acids. The germline gives CDR1 ENHRY, CDR2 SYGVKD. For the CDR3, the DNA is TGTGCCATCAGTGAGTCGATAGGACTTGACTATGGCTACACCTTT. This sequence encodes CAISESIGLDYGYTF.

The sample holds a few counts of this clonotype. The V call is TRBV7-9, the J call TRBJ2-7, with D hard to call. V was cut by 5 bases and J by 5 bases, with 10 bases left in between. CDR1 and CDR2 (germline): SEHNR, FQNEAQ (reference sequence). This CDR3 comprises 12 residues. CDR3 loop: CASSPVRDEQYF. The DNA of the CDR3 is TGTGCCAGCAGCCCCGTTCGGGACGAGCAGTACTTC. Full variable domain (remainder filled in from reference TRBV7-9 and TRBJ2-7): DTGVSQNPRHKITKRGQNVTFRCDPISEHNRLYWYRQTLGQGPEFLTYFQNEAQLEKSRLLSDRFSAERPKGSFSTLEIQRTEQGDSAMYLCASSPVRDEQYFGPGTRLTVT.

J is TRBJ2-2 and V is TRBV24-1; a weak D match, TRBD1 (5 bases). The CDR3 runs to 12 residues. CDR1 is KGHDR, CDR2 SFDVKD, per germline. Trimming shortened V by 5 bases and J by 10 bases, and 10 bases separated the two germline ends. CDR3 nucleotides: TGTGCCACCAGTGCCCGACAGACGGAGCTGTTTTTT. As protein: CATSARQTELFF.

The CDR3 region has the DNA TGCGCCAGCAGCCAACAGGGTGCTAGCACAGATACGCAGTATTTT. This gives the protein CASSQQGASTDTQYF. The chain couples TRBV5-1 to TRBJ2-3, with TRBD1 as a possible D gene (6 bases). This CDR3 contains 15 residues. V dropped 4 bases and J dropped 0 bases, with 12 bases sitting between them. Germline CDR1 reads SGHRS; CDR2 reads YFSETQ.